This note documents a single TCR beta chain sequence. It lacks a known antigen. No base quality values were provided; no much bigger clone lies one nucleotide off. Each collaborating institution followed its own protocols to collect whole blood in K2EDTA tubes. For TCRbeta analysis, collaborators shipped samples as frozen whole blood, isolated PBMCs, or DNA extracted from either of those sample types. TCRbeta CDR3 regions were amplified from genomic DNA by means of the immunoSEQ Assay, a bias-controlled multiplex PCR. In the source study's methods: Nucleated cell counts per sample were estimated from amplification of reference gene primers within the assay. To quantify the absolute abundance of each unique TCRbeta CDR3 rearrangement, sequence reads were collapsed and filtered. Productive Simpson clonality was computed per sample as the square root of Simpson's diversity index over productive rearrangements. This immuneACCESS table, as held by TCRdb, lists in-frame sequences with V and J called but not all clones. Of the missing ones, under half trace to an unresolved V gene in checked studies; the others have no known cause. V and J calls and clone size are copied from that table; D and trimming were computed from the DNA. This sample holds under 70,000 clones; under 90% were observed only once. The ten largest account for 10% to 15% of the sample.

The data are from a study of blood T cell repertoires in COVID-19 (dated by TCRdb to 2019 to 2021). In the study overall: Collaborator samples came from the United States, Italy and Spain and covered acute and convalescent phases of COVID-19. The material from the prospective study consisted of cDNA or gDNA derived from T cells, B-cell-depleted T cells, or PBMCs. The dataset comprised deeply sampled blood TCRbeta repertoires from subjects exposed to, actively infected with, or recovered from COVID-19. The repertoires were released in a freely available public database intended as a resource for research on the immune response to SARS-CoV-2. Samples were obtained from the ongoing ImmuneRACE study (first 160 participants) and from over a thousand subjects provided by 6 global collaborators. A de-identified subject ID, COVID-19 status, age in years and sex were almost always included in the sample metadata. Where available, HLA class I and class II types were obtained from metadata supplied by the sample provider rather than from assay-based typing. Study-wide conclusions, independent of this receptor: Clinical and demographic metadata were provided uncurated, with the amount varying by source and participant.

From the cysteine through the phenylalanine, the CDR3 covers 16 amino acids. The CDR3 DNA has 48 bases and is translated from base 1. The germline V gene sets CDR1 to MGHRA and CDR2 to YSYEKL. V and J are truncated by 0 bases and 5 bases respectively, leaving an intervening sequence of 16 bases. Sequencing was performed on peripheral blood. The TCR originated in a woman older than 75 with acute or convalescent COVID-19. Recombination joined TRBV4-1 with TRBJ1-1, and possibly TRBD1, on 6 matching bases. Read as DNA, the sequence is TGCGCCAGCAGCCAAGATGCAGGGGCCATGGGAACTGAAGCTTTCTTT. Its amino acids are CASSQDAGAMGTEAFF.